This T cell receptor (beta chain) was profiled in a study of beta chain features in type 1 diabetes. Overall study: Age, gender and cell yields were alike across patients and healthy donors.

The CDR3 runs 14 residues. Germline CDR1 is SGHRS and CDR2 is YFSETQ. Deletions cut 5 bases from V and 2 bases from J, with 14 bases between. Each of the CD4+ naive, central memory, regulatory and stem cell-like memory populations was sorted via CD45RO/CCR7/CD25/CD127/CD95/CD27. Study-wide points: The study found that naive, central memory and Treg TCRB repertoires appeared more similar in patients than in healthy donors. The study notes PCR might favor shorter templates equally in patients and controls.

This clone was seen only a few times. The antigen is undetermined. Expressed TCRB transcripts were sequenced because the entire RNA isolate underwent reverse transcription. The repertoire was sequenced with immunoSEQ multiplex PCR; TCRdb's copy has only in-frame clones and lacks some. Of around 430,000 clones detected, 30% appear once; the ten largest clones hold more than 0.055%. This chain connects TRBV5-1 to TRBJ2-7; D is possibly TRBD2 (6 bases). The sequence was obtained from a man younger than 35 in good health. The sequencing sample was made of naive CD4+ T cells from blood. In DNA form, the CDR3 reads TGCGCCAGCAGATCGGCGGGGTCCCCCTACGAGCAGTACTTC. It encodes CASRSAGSPYEQYF.